The entry below gives a single T cell receptor beta chain sequence along with its context. Original methodology: Amplifying reference gene primers gave estimates of nucleated cell counts. The data were produced by immunoSEQ multiplex PCR, yet TCRdb's version contains in-frame clones alone and is incomplete. Clone size and V and J calls were adopted from that table, with D and trimming inferred from the DNA. The sample gives 68,000 or so clones, around 84% of which show up once; approximately 4.1% is in the top ten. This sample was taken from a study of blood T cell repertoires in COVID-19. About the study: The United States, Italy and Spain provided the acute and convalescent COVID-19 samples. Nucleic acid was either cDNA or gDNA, and it came from T cells, B-cell-depleted T cells, or PBMCs.

The CDR3 extends over 15 amino acids. The germline gives CDR1 GTSNPN, CDR2 SVGIG (reference sequence). The V and J ends lost 0 bases and 3 bases respectively, with 14 bases between them. The chain carries TRBV30 and TRBJ1-1, with D perhaps matching TRBD1 (5 bases). This TCR was recovered from a man between 50 and 59 years old with acute or convalescent COVID-19. Sequenced: peripheral blood. CDR3 nucleotide sequence: TGTGCCTGGAGTGTACTGGCCAGACAGTACACTGAAGCTTTCTTT. Residues: CAWSVLARQYTEAFF.